The following is a TCR beta chain sequence with its context. During colonoscopy, one to two rectal pinch biopsies were collected. The source of the sample is a study of pediatric ulcerative colitis. Sequencing was performed with immunoSEQ multiplex PCR; in TCRdb, only in-frame clones are kept and a portion is missing. The profile shows 15,000 to 20,000 clones, roughly three quarters of them singletons. The CDR3 sequence is 16 residues long. Trimming stripped 4 bases from V and 0 bases from J, with 15 bases between. Germline V gene sequence: CDR1 MGHDK, CDR2 SYGVNS. The chain uses TRBV25-1 and TRBJ2-5; D uncertain. The receptor comes from a boy between 10 and 17 years old who was a control in a study of pediatric ulcerative colitis. The specimen was gut tissue. CDR3: CASSALGTLYQETQYF. DNA of the CDR3: TGTGCCAGCAGTGCCCTTGGCACTCTGTACCAAGAGACCCAGTACTTC. Variable domain in full (rest from reference TRBV25-1 and TRBJ2-5): EADIYQTPRYLVIGTGKKITLECSQTMGHDKMYWYQQDPGMELHLIHYSYGVNSTEKGDLSSESTVSRIRTEHFPLTLESARPSHTSQYLCASSALGTLYQETQYFGPGTRLLVL.